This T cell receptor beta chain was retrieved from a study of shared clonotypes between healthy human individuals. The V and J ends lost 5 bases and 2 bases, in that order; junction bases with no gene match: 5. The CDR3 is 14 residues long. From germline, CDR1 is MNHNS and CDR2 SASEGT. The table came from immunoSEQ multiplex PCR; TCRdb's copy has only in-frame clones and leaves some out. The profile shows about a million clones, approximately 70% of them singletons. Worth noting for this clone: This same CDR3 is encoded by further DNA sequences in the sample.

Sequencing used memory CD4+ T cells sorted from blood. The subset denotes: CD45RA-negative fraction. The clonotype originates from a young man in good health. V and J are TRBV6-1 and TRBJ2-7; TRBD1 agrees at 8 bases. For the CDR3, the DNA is TGTGCCAGCAGTTCCGGGACAGGCCCCTACGAGCAGTACTTC. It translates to CASSSGTGPYEQYF.